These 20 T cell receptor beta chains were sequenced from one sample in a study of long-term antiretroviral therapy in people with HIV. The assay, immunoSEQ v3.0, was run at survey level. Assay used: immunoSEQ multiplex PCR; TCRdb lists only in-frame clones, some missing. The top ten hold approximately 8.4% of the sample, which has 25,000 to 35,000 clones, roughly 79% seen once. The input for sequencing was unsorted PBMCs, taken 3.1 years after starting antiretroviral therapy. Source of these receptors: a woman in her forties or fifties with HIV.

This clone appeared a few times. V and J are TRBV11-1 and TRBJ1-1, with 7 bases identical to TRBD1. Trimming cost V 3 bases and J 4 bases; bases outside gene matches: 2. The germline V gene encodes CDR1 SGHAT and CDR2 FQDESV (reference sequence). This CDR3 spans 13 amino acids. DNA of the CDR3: TGTGCCAGCAGCTTCCCAGGGGGCACTGAAGCTTTCTTT. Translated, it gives CASSFPGGTEAFF. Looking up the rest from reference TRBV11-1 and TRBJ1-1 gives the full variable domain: EAEVAQSPRYKITEKSQAVAFWCDPISGHATLYWYRQILGQGPELLVQFQDESVVDDSQLPKDRFSAERLKGVDSTLKIQPAELGDSAMYLCASSFPGGTEAFFGQGTRLTVV.

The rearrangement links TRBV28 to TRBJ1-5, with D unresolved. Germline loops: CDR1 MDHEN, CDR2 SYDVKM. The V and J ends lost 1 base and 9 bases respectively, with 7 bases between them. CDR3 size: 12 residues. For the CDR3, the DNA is TGTGCCAGCAGTTTATCCGGGATGCCCCAGCATTTT. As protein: CASSLSGMPQHF. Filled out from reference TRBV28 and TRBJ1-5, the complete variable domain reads DVKVTQSSRYLVKRTGEKVFLECVQDMDHENMFWYRQDPGLGLRLIYFSYDVKMKEKGDIPEGYSVSREKKERFSLILESASTNQTSMYLCASSLSGMPQHFGDGTRLSIL.

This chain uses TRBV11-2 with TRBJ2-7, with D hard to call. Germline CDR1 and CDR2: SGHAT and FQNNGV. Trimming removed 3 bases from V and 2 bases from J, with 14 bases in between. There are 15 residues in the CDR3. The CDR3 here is CASSLGTLPTYEQYV. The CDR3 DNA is TGTGCCAGCAGCTTGGGAACACTACCCACCTACGAGCAGTACGTC.

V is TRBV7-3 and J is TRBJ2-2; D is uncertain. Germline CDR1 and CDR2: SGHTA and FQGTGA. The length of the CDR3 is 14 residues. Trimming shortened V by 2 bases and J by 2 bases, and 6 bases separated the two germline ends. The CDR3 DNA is TGTGCCAGCAGCTTAGCAGTTAACACCGGGGAGCTGTTTTTT. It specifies CASSLAVNTGELFF. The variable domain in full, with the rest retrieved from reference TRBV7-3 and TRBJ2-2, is GAGVSQTPSNKVTEKGKYVELRCDPISGHTALYWYRQSLGQGPEFLIYFQGTGAADDSGLPNDRFFAVRPEGSVSTLKIQRTERGDSAVYLCASSLAVNTGELFFGEGSRLTVL.

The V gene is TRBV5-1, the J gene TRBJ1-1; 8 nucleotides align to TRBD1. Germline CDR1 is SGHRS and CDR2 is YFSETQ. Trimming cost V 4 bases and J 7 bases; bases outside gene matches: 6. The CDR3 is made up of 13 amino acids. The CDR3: CASSNRDRNEAFF. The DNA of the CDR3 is TGCGCCAGCAGCAACCGGGACAGGAATGAAGCTTTCTTT.

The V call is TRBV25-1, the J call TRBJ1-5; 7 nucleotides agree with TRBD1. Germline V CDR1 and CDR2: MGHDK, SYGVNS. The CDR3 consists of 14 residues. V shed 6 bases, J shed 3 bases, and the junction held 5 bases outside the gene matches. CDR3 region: CASRPTGVNQPQHF. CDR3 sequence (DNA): TGTGCCAGCAGACCCACAGGGGTCAATCAGCCCCAGCATTTT.

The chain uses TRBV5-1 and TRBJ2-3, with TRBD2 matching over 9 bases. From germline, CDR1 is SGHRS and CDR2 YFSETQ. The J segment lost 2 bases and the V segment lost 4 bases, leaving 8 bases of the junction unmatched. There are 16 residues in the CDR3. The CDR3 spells CASSISGGDYTDTQYF. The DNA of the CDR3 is TGCGCCAGCAGCATTAGCGGGGGCGACTACACAGATACGCAGTATTTT.

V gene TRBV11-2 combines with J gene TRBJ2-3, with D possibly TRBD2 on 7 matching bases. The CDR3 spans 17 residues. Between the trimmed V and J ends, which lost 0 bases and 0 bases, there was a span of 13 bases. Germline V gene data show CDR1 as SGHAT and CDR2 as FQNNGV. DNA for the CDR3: TGTGCCAGCAGCTTAGAGGGGGGGGCACTCAGCACAGATACGCAGTATTTT. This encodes CASSLEGGALSTDTQYF.

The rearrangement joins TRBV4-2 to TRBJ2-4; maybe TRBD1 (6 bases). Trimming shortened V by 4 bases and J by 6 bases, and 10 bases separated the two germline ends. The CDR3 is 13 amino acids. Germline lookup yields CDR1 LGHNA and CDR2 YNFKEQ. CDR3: CASSREQGNIQYF. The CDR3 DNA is TGTGCCAGCAGCCGGGAACAGGGAAACATTCAGTACTTC.

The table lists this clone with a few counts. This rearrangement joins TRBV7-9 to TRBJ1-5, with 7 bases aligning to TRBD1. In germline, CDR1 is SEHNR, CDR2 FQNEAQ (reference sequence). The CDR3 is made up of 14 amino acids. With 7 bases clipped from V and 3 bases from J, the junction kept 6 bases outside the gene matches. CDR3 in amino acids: CASTTGQHNQPQHF. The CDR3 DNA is TGTGCCAGCACAACGGGACAGCACAATCAGCCCCAGCATTTT.

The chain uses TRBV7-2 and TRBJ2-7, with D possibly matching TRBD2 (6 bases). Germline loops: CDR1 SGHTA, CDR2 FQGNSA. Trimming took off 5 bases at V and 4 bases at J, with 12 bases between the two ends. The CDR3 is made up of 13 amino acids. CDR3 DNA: TGTGCCAGCAGCCAGCGGAGGGGTTACGAGCAGTACTTC. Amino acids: CASSQRRGYEQYF.

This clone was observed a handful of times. In DNA, the CDR3 is TGTGCCAGCAGTGAATTGGGTAATCAGCCCCAGCATTTT. It translates to CASSELGNQPQHF. The chain recombines TRBV2 with TRBJ1-5; no clear D. Germline values: CDR1 SNHLY, CDR2 FYNNEI. CDR3 length: 13 amino acids. Trimming stripped 2 bases from V and 4 bases from J, with 6 bases between.

The CDR3 is CSVARTGDEQYF. In nucleotides, the CDR3 is TGCAGCGTTGCTAGGACAGGGGACGAGCAGTACTTC. The chain combines TRBV29-1 with TRBJ2-7, with TRBD1 matching 9 bases. Losses at the gene ends were 4 bases for V and 5 bases for J; bases not matched to a gene: 3. Germline V CDR1 and CDR2: SQVTM, ANQGSEA. This CDR3 region has 12 residues.

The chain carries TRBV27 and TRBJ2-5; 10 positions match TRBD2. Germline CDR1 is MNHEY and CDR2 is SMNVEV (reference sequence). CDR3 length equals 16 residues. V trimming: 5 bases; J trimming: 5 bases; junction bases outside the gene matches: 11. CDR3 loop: CASSLAGSGGWETQYF. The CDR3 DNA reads TGTGCCAGCAGTCTGGCGGGTAGCGGGGGGTGGGAGACCCAGTACTTC.

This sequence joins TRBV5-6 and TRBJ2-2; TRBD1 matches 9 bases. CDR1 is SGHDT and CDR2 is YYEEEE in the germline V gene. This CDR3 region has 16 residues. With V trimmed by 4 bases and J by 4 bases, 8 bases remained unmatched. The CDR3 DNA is TGTGCCAGCAGCCTACCGGGACAGGGTTCCACCGGGGAGCTGTTTTTT. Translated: CASSLPGQGSTGELFF.

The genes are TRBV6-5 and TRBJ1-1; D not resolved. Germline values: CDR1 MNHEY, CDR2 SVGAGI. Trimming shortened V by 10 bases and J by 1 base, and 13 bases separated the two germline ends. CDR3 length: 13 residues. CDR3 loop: CANLGGQNTEAFF. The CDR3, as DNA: TGTGCCAACCTCGGAGGGCAGAACACTGAAGCTTTCTTT.

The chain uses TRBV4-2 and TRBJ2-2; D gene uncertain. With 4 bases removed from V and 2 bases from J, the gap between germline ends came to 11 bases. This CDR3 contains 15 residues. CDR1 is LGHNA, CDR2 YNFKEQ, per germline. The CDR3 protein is CASSPSGTNTGELFF. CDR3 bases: TGTGCCAGCAGCCCGAGTGGCACTAACACCGGGGAGCTGTTTTTT.

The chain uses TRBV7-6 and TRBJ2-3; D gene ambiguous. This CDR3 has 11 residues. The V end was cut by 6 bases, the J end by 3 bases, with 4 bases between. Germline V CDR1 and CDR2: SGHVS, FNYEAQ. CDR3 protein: CASRATDTQYF. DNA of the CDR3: TGTGCCAGCAGAGCAACAGATACGCAGTATTTT.

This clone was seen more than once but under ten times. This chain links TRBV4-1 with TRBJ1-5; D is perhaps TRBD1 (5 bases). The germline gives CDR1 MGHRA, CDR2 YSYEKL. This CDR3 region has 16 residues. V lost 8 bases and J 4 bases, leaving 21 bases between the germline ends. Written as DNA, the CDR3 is TGCGCCAGCGGGGGGACGAGAGTTGGTGAAAATCAGCCCCAGCATTTT. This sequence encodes CASGGTRVGENQPQHF.

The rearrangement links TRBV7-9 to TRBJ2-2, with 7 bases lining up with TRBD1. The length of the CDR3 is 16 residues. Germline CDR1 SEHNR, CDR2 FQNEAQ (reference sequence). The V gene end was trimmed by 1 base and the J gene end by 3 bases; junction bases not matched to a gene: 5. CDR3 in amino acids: CASSLERGQYTGELFF. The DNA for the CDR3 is TGTGCCAGCAGCTTAGAAAGGGGGCAGTACACCGGGGAGCTGTTTTTT. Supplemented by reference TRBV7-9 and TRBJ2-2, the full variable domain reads DTGVSQNPRHKITKRGQNVTFRCDPISEHNRLYWYRQTLGQGPEFLTYFQNEAQLEKSRLLSDRFSAERPKGSFSTLEIQRTEQGDSAMYLCASSLERGQYTGELFFGEGSRLTVL.